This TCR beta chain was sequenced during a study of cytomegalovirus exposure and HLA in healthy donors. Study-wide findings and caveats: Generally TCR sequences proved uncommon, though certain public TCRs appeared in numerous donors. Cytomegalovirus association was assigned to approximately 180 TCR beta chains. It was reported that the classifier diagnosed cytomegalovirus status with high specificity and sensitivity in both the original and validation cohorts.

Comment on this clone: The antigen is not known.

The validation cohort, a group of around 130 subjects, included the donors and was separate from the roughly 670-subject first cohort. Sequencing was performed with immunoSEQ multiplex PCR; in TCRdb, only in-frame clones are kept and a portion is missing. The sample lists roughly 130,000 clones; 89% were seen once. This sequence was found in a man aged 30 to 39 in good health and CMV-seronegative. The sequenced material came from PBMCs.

The CDR3 loop is CASSSQGDAQPQHF. The CDR3 DNA reads as TGTGCCAGCAGCTCACAGGGAGACGCCCAGCCCCAGCATTTT. J is TRBJ1-5 and V is TRBV9; tentative D call: TRBD1 (6 bases). The CDR3 loop spans 14 amino acids. V was pared by 4 bases and J by 7 bases, with 15 bases between. Germline CDR1 is SGDLS and CDR2 is YYNGEE.